What follows is one T cell receptor (beta chain) and its context. The antigen remains unidentified. Trimming removed 7 bases from V and 3 bases from J, with 10 bases in between. This CDR3 is built from 11 residues. Germline CDR1 SQVTM, CDR2 ANQGSEA. The repertoire was sequenced with immunoSEQ multiplex PCR; TCRdb's copy has only in-frame clones and lacks some. The repertoire holds 110,000 or so clones, with about 90% as singletons. The data were taken from a study of a mutant IDH1 vaccine in newly diagnosed glioma. For the study at large: In some groups vaccination began 4-6 weeks post-radiotherapy; others received it with temozolomide.

The time point denotes: week 11, during vaccination. With topical imiquimod, each dose of the vaccine consisted of 300 ug of mutant IDH1 20-mer peptide. This TCR was sampled from a woman between 50 and 59 years old with glioma. V is TRBV29-1 and J is TRBJ2-7, with TRBD1 as a possible D gene (6 bases). Material: PBMCs, obtained from a glioma patient whose treatment included an IDH1 peptide vaccine. The DNA for the CDR3 is TGCAGCGCGGAACAGGGCTACGAGCAGTACTTC. It specifies CSAEQGYEQYF.